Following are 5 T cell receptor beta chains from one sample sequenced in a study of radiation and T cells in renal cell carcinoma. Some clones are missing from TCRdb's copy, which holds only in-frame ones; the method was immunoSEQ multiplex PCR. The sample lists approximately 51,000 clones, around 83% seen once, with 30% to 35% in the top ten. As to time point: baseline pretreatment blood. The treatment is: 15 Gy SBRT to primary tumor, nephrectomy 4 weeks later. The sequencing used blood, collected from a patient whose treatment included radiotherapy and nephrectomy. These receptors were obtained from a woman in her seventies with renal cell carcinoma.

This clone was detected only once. CDR3 sequence (DNA): TGTGCCAGCAGCCCTAGGGCAGGGGAGCTGTTTTTT. Translation: CASSPRAGELFF. This chain joins TRBV7-2 and TRBJ2-2, with D unclear. This CDR3 contains 12 residues. Germline V lookup: CDR1 SGHTA, CDR2 FQGNSA. V lost 5 bases to trimming and J lost 8 bases, with 9 bases between them.

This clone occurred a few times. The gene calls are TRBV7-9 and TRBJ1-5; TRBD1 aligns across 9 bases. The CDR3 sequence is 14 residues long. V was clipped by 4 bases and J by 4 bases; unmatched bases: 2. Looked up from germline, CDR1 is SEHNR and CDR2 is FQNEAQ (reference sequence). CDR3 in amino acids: CASSSGQGNQPQHF. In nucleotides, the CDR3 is TGTGCCAGCAGCTCGGGACAGGGTAATCAGCCCCAGCATTTT.

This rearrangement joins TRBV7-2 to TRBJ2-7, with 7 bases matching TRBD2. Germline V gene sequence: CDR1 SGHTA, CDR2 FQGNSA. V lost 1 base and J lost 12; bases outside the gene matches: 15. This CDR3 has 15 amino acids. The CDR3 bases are TGTGCCAGCAGCTTAGGATCTTCGGGAGGCCCCCGGTGGTACTTC. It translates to CASSLGSSGGPRWYF.

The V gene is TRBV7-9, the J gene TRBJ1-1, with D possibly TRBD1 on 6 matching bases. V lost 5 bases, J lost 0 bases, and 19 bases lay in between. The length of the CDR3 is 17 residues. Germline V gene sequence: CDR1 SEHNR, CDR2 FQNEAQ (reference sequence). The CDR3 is CASSPGGQGGVNTEAFF. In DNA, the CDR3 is TGTGCCAGCAGCCCCGGCGGGCAAGGGGGTGTGAACACTGAAGCTTTCTTT.

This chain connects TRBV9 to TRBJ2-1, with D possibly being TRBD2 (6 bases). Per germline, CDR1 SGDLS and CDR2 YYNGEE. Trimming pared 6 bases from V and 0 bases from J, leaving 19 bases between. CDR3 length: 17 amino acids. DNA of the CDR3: TGTGCCAGCACCCCGGGGGAGCGGGTGAGCTCCTACAATGAGCAGTTCTTC. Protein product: CASTPGERVSSYNEQFF.